This T cell receptor (beta chain) comes out of a study of cytomegalovirus exposure and HLA in healthy donors. A multiplex PCR was run with 60 Vbeta primers and 13 Jbeta primers. The assay was immunoSEQ multiplex PCR, and TCRdb's table has in-frame clones only and misses some. The table has 150,000 to 200,000 clones, roughly 90% seen once. In regard to this clone: What it recognizes is unknown.

This CDR3 is built from 16 residues. Germline CDR1 reads LNHDA; CDR2 reads SQIVND (reference sequence). Trimming removed 6 bases from V and 3 bases from J, with 20 bases in between. Study-wide findings and caveats: It emerged from a later analysis that several of the most significant clusters appeared to be linked to common viral pathogens. Cytomegalovirus association was listed for about 170 TCR beta chains.

The chain joins TRBV19 to TRBJ1-1; D possibly corresponds to TRBD1 (5 bases). The receptor's source is a boy aged 2 to 10 in good health and CMV-seronegative. Source material: PBMCs. The CDR3 bases are TGTGCCAGTAGGAGTGGGGATGCCAGGGTGCACACTGAAGCTTTCTTT. Encoded protein: CASRSGDARVHTEAFF.